This T cell receptor beta chain was captured in a study of cytomegalovirus exposure and HLA in healthy donors (dated by TCRdb to the late 2010s). Some background on the complete study: A later analysis indicated that the 120 validation repertoires were generated on the platform also employed for the 720 or so repertoires of the first cohort. To predict cytomegalovirus infection status, the study combined high-throughput TCR immunosequencing, statistical association of individual TCRs with disease status, and machine learning. The study aimed to test whether signatures of past pathogen exposure could be identified by cataloging public T cell receptors. Besides the first cohort of approximately 710 subjects, a separate validation cohort made up of 90 to 150 different subjects was used.

A note on this clone: No cognate antigen has been identified for it. Base qualities are missing; no much larger clone stands one base away.

The CDR3 runs 15 amino acids, cysteine and phenylalanine included. Here the CDR3 DNA is all that survives: 45 bases in frame from base 1. From a lookup of the germline V gene (reference sequence), CDR1 and CDR2 are SGHAT and FQDESV. Trimming removed 5 bases from V and 0 bases from J; the gene matches leave 2 bases unexplained. Donors formed part of the validation cohort, which comprised about 130 subjects and was distinct from the first cohort of over 500 subjects. Receptor libraries were prepared by the immunoSEQ multiplex PCR assay. Per the source publication's procedure: A statistical classification framework was built to diagnose cytomegalovirus status from the catalog of TCR beta chain sequences. Not all clones reach the TCRdb copy of this immuneACCESS table, which keeps in-frame sequences only. Checked studies attribute under half of the gap to unresolved V genes and leave the rest unexplained. That table is the source of V, J and clone size, and D and trimming were worked out from the DNA. Present in this sample are about 55,000 clones, around 90% of which were seen just once. Clones ranked in the top ten supply more than 2.5% of the sample.

Broad study findings and their caveats: Most TCR sequences were seen in very few donors, while some public TCRs were found in many individuals. In vitro tests confirmed that three of the cytomegalovirus-associated TCR beta chains recognize cytomegalovirus antigens. The authors suggested that the approach could potentially be extended to other disease states and immunological phenotypes. A later analysis lacked HLA typing for the validation cohort, so it scored co-occurrence in that cohort across all 120 or so repertoires. The study gave a list of over 150 TCR beta chains associated with cytomegalovirus. Subsequent analysis determined that TCRs grouped into clusters in the first cohort also showed a tendency toward co-occurrence across the 120 validation repertoires, and approximately 94% of cluster scores exceeded 0. In both the original and validation cohorts, the classifier was reported to diagnose cytomegalovirus status with high specificity and sensitivity.

This receptor was taken from a man between 18 and 35 years old in good health and CMV-seronegative. The V and J segments used are TRBV11-1 and TRBJ2-2; 8 bases in between match TRBD2. Sequenced input: PBMCs. CDR3 protein: CASSPGLANTGELFF. DNA sequence: TGTGCCAGCAGCCCGGGACTAGCGAACACCGGGGAGCTGTTTTTT.